This T cell receptor beta chain was sequenced for a study of blood T cells in healthy people across ages. Study-wide findings and caveats: Per million T cells, the diversity of TCR beta decreased roughly linearly as age advanced.

The V segment lost 6 bases and the J segment 1 base; nucleotides outside the gene matches: 12. Germline V gives CDR1 WNHNN, CDR2 SYGVQD (reference sequence). CDR3 size: 18 residues. A second PCR of roughly 7 to 11 cycles used a sample-barcoded 5' primer and a J-beta primer mix. CDR3-containing paired-end reads numbered at least 2.5 million in each sample. In TCRdb, the 5' RACE reads were re-called with MiXCR into one record per CDR3 protein. The table lists hundreds of thousands of distinct CDR3 sequences, approximately 40% of them singletons. Concerning this clonotype: What it binds is unknown.

What was sequenced was blood. The genes are TRBV10-1 and TRBJ2-5; 12 bases are a match to TRBD2. This TCR was sampled from a man older than 75 in good health. The CDR3 nucleotides are TGCGCCAGCAGCGGGGACGACACTAGCGGGAGGACCCAAGAGACCCAGTACTTC. Its protein is CASSGDDTSGRTQETQYF.